These T cell receptor beta chains were read from a single sample in a study of cytomegalovirus exposure and HLA in healthy donors. Some clones are missing from TCRdb's copy, which holds only in-frame ones; the method was immunoSEQ multiplex PCR. The sample lists about 170,000 clones; 70% to 90% were seen once. What was sequenced was PBMCs. The receptors derive from a man in his thirties or forties in good health and CMV-seropositive. CDR3s include the opening cysteine and the closing phenylalanine or tryptophan. D genes are given only for firm matches. Expanded clones get a size class; other rows say once, few or many, or leave the size out.

d_call,v_call,clone_size,j_call,cdr3_nt,cdr3_aa
TRBD1,TRBV5-1,.,TRBJ1-5,TGCGCCAGCAGCTTGGCCGGACAGGGGGAAGGTCAGCCCCAGCATTTT,CASSLAGQGEGQPQHF
.,TRBV15,few,TRBJ1-1,TGTGCCACCAGCAGAGATCGTCTGGTGAGGGAAGCTTTCTTT,CATSRDRLVREAFF
.,TRBV7-8,.,TRBJ1-1,TGTGCCAGCAGCTACTCGGCCCAGGGGTCTAGCACTGAAGCTTTCTTT,CASSYSAQGSSTEAFF
.,TRBV7-2,.,TRBJ2-5,TGTGCCAGCAGCTTAATCGGTGACGGCCGGGGGACCCAGTACTTC,CASSLIGDGRGTQYF
.,TRBV9,once,TRBJ2-5,TGTGCCAGCAGCGTAGGAGTAGCCTCAGAGACCCAGTACTTC,CASSVGVASETQYF
TRBD2,TRBV11-2,.,TRBJ2-1,TGTGCCAGCAGCCTTAGCGGGAGCGTTCCGGGGGAGCAGTTCTTC,CASSLSGSVPGEQFF
TRBD1,TRBV6-5,.,TRBJ1-1,TGTGCCAGCAGTTACTCGGTGGACAGGGGTGAAGCTTTCTTT,CASSYSVDRGEAFF
.,TRBV7-9,.,TRBJ1-1,TGTGCCAGCAGCCCCCCGGCTTTCTTT,CASSPPAFF
TRBD2,TRBV14,.,TRBJ2-7,TGTGCCAGCAGCTCACTAGCGGGTGTCTCCTACGAGCAGTACTTC,CASSSLAGVSYEQYF
.,TRBV7-6,.,TRBJ2-1,TGTGCCAGCAGCGTCGACTTAAATGAGCAGTTCTTC,CASSVDLNEQFF
TRBD2,TRBV19,.,TRBJ2-1,TGTGCCAGTAACGCCGGGACTAGCGTGCGTGAGCAGTTCTTC,CASNAGTSVREQFF
TRBD1,TRBV13,.,TRBJ1-1,TGTGCCAGCAGCCAGACCGGGACAGGAGGGGAAAACACTGAAGCTTTCTTT,CASSQTGTGGENTEAFF
.,TRBV12-5,.,TRBJ2-7,TGTGCTAGTGGTTTGACCGAAATCTCCGAGCAGTACTTC,CASGLTEISEQYF
.,TRBV14,.,TRBJ2-2,TGTGCCAGCAGCCCCCGGACAGCCGTGAACACCGGGGAGCTGTTTTTT,CASSPRTAVNTGELFF
TRBD1,TRBV6-5,.,TRBJ1-6,TGTGCCAGCAGTCCACGGACAGGGAGCAATTCACCCCTCCACTTT,CASSPRTGSNSPLHF
TRBD2,TRBV19,.,TRBJ2-2,TGTGCCACCTCCCGGACTAGCGGGAGGGTTCACGGGGAGCTGTTTTTT,CATSRTSGRVHGELFF
TRBD1,TRBV5-5,.,TRBJ2-2,TGTGCCAGCATCCTCGGACAGGAGAACACCGGGGAGCTGTTTTTT,CASILGQENTGELFF
TRBD2,TRBV27,.,TRBJ2-1,TGTGCCAGCAGTTCACTAGCGGGAGGGCCTAGGAACAATGAGCAGTTCTTC,CASSSLAGGPRNNEQFF
TRBD2,TRBV11-3,.,TRBJ2-5,TGTGCCAGCAGCTTGGGAGGGCTAGCGACCCAGTACTTC,CASSLGGLATQYF
.,TRBV7-8,.,TRBJ2-4,TGTGCCAGCAGCAAAAACCCCGGTTACATTCAGTACTTC,CASSKNPGYIQYF
.,TRBV10-2,few,TRBJ1-1,TGCGCCAGCAGTGAGTCTACAGGGCACACTGAAGCTTTCTTT,CASSESTGHTEAFF
.,TRBV5-4,once,TRBJ1-3,TGTGCCAGCAGCTTAGCAGGGAGGAGAAACACCATATATTTT,CASSLAGRRNTIYF
.,TRBV7-9,.,TRBJ2-7,TGTGCCAGCAGCTCCTTCGACAGCTACGAGCAGTACTTC,CASSSFDSYEQYF
TRBD1,TRBV9,.,TRBJ2-3,TGTGCCAGCAGCGTAGAGACAGGGTGGAGGGATACGCAGTATTTT,CASSVETGWRDTQYF
TRBD1,TRBV18,.,TRBJ2-2,TGTGCCGGCTCTCCCCTCCCGACAGGGCTGAACACCGGGGAGCTGTTTTTT,CAGSPLPTGLNTGELFF
TRBD2,TRBV6-5,few,TRBJ2-1,TGTGCCAGCAGTTACTCAACGGGAGGAAAGTATGAGCAGTTCTTC,CASSYSTGGKYEQFF
.,TRBV19,.,TRBJ1-2,TGTGCCAGTAGTATCTACGTTGGCTACACCTTC,CASSIYVGYTF
TRBD1,TRBV2,.,TRBJ1-4,TGTGCCGGACAGGGACAGGGTGGAGAAAAACTGTTTTTT,CAGQGQGGEKLFF
TRBD1,TRBV15,.,TRBJ1-1,TGTGCCACCAGCAGGGCCCCAGGACAGGGCGTAGGTGTCACTGAAGCTTTCTTT,CATSRAPGQGVGVTEAFF
TRBD2,TRBV6-6,.,TRBJ2-7,TGTGCCAGCAGTTTTACCCTGGCGGGAGGCCCCTACGAGCAGTACTTC,CASSFTLAGGPYEQYF
.,TRBV6-1,.,TRBJ2-5,TGTGCCAGCAGTGAAGCCCCAGGGCGCGAGACCCAGTACTTC,CASSEAPGRETQYF
TRBD1,TRBV9,.,TRBJ1-1,TGTGCCAGCAGCCCGGGACAGGGAAACACTGAAGCTTTCTTT,CASSPGQGNTEAFF
.,TRBV5-1,.,TRBJ2-3,TGCGCCAGCAGCTTGGGCTCTAAGTTAACAGATACGCAGTATTTT,CASSLGSKLTDTQYF
TRBD2,TRBV7-2,.,TRBJ2-3,TGTGCCAGCAGCTTTACTAGCGGGAAGGGGACAGATACGCAGTATTTT,CASSFTSGKGTDTQYF
.,TRBV7-3,.,TRBJ1-1,TGTGCCAGCAGCCTACAGGGTACAAACACTGAAGCTTTCTTT,CASSLQGTNTEAFF